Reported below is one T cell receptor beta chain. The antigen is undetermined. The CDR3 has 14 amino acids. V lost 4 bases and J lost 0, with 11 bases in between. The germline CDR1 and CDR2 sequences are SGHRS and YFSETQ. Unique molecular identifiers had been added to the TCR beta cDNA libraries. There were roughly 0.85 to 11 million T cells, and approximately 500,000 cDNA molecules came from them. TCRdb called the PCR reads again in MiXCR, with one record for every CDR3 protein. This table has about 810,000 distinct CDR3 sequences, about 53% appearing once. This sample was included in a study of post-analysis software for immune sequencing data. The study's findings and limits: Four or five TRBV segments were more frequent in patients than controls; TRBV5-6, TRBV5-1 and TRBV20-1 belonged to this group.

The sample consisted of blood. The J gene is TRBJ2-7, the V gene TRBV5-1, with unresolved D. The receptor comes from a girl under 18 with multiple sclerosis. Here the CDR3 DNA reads TGCGCCAGCAGCCGCGATGGGCCCTCCTACGAGCAGTACTTC. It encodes CASSRDGPSYEQYF.